The 28 T cell receptor beta chains below all came from one sample that was sequenced in a study of T-cell reconstitution after alpha-beta-depleted transplantation in children. Using unique molecular identifiers, the investigators prepared the TCRbeta library. MiXCR was run by TCRdb on the PCR reads, yielding one entry per CDR3 protein. The table shows approximately 230,000 distinct CDR3 sequences, with about 24% occurring only once. Source: PBMCs, mostly from graft donor cells, taken 360 days after TCRalphabeta/CD19-depleted stem cell transplant. The source is a female patient aged 2 to 10 who had a stem cell transplant for congenital amegakaryocytic thrombocytopenia, so the T cells may come from the graft donor.

This clonotype showed up just a few times. This chain uses TRBV4-1 with TRBJ2-7, with D possibly TRBD1 on 6 matching bases. Trimming shortened V by 1 base and J by 0 bases, and 10 bases separated the two germline ends. This CDR3 has 15 residues. Germline CDR1 is MGHRA and CDR2 is YSYEKL. DNA of the CDR3: TGCGCCAGCAGCCAAGGACAGGTCTCCTCCTACGAGCAGTACTTC. It yields the protein CASSQGQVSSYEQYF.

V is TRBV9 and J is TRBJ2-2, with TRBD2 matching 11 bases. Germline-derived CDR1 and CDR2 are SGDLS and YYNGEE. The V and J ends lost 4 bases and 6 bases, in that order; junction bases with no gene match: 2. The CDR3 runs 14 residues. CDR3 nucleotides: TGTGCCAGCAGCCAACTAGCGGGAGCCGGGGAGCTGTTTTTT. Translating it yields CASSQLAGAGELFF.

The rearrangement links TRBV14 to TRBJ2-7, with 11 bases fitting TRBD2. The CDR3 runs 19 residues. Germline V lookup: CDR1 SGHDN, CDR2 FVKESK. V was pared by 7 bases and J by 0 bases, with 17 bases of the junction left unmatched. The CDR3 region has the DNA TGTGCCAGCACGCCGGCGGGGGTAGCGGGAGGGCCCACCTCCTACGAGCAGTACTTC. This gives the protein CASTPAGVAGGPTSYEQYF.

This clonotype was detected many times. The V and J genes are TRBV4-3 and TRBJ1-5; D unclear. This CDR3 has 15 residues. The V gene's germline CDR1 is LGHNA and CDR2 YSLEER. The V end was cut by 3 bases, the J end by 1 base, with 10 bases between. The CDR3 here is CASSQVHGSNQPQHF. The CDR3 nucleotides read TGCGCCAGCAGCCAGGTCCACGGGAGCAATCAGCCCCAGCATTTT.

This clonotype occurred a few times. J is TRBJ1-4 and V is TRBV20-1, with a possible D match to TRBD1 (5 bases). Trimming removed 6 bases at V and 5 bases at J, with 10 bases between. Germline V gene sequence: CDR1 DFQATT, CDR2 SNEGSKA (reference sequence). The CDR3 is 12 amino acids. CDR3 in DNA: TGCAGTGCCCAGGGACGGAATGAAAAACTGTTTTTT. It specifies CSAQGRNEKLFF.

This chain connects TRBV3-1 to TRBJ2-3, with D perhaps TRBD1 or TRBD2 (5 bases each). The CDR3 covers 21 residues. V was trimmed by 1 base and J by 2 bases, leaving 28 bases between them. Germline-derived CDR1 and CDR2 are LGHDT and YNNKEL (reference sequence). The CDR3 nucleotides are TGTGCCAGCAGCCAAGGTCAGGGCAGGCCGAGGGTCGTCGCGGTCACAGATACGCAGTATTTT. This translates into CASSQGQGRPRVVAVTDTQYF.

The J gene is TRBJ1-1, the V gene TRBV9; D may be TRBD1 (5 bases). The V and J ends lost 0 bases and 1 base respectively, with 13 bases between them. The CDR3 has 16 amino acids. Per germline, CDR1 SGDLS and CDR2 YYNGEE. The CDR3 sequence is CASSVAGGPRNTEAFF. In DNA form, the CDR3 reads TGTGCCAGCAGCGTAGCGGGGGGACCGAGGAACACTGAAGCTTTCTTT.

In its sample, this clonotype was seen a few times. This sequence joins TRBV9 and TRBJ2-2; D is undetermined. The germline V gene has CDR1 SGDLS and CDR2 YYNGEE. V lost 4 bases and J lost 7, with 8 bases in between. This CDR3 has 12 residues. The CDR3: CASSKQGGELFF. The CDR3 DNA reads as TGTGCCAGCAGCAAACAAGGCGGGGAGCTGTTTTTT.

V usage is TRBV19 and J usage is TRBJ2-6, with unresolved D. CDR1 is LNHDA, CDR2 SQIVND, per germline (reference sequence). This CDR3 has 11 amino acids. Trimming took 9 bases from V and 4 from J, leaving 4 bases between them. DNA of the CDR3: TGTGCCAGCGGGGGGGCCAACGTCCTGACTTTC. Translated: CASGGANVLTF.

This clonotype was seen only a few times. The chain has TRBV28 and TRBJ1-5, with a weak D call TRBD1 (6 bases). The CDR3 loop spans 14 amino acids. Per germline, CDR1 MDHEN and CDR2 SYDVKM. Trimming took 5 bases from V and 6 from J, leaving 14 bases between them. The CDR3 loop is CASSKIQGGQPQHF. Written as DNA, the CDR3 is TGTGCCAGCAGTAAAATACAGGGAGGTCAGCCCCAGCATTTT.

This clonotype was found many times. This chain links TRBV29-1 with TRBJ2-1; D ambiguous. The length of the CDR3 is 11 residues. Germline V lookup: CDR1 SQVTM, CDR2 ANQGSEA. V gave up 4 bases and J gave up 4 bases, with 5 bases separating them. The CDR3 nucleotides are TGCAGCGTTGCTAGGTACAATGAGCAGTTCTTC. Residues: CSVARYNEQFF.

The sample holds a few counts of this clonotype. V and J are TRBV7-8 and TRBJ2-2; unclear D gene. Germline V CDR1 and CDR2: SGHVS, FQNEAQ. V shed 4 bases and J shed 2 bases, with 8 bases lying between them. The CDR3 sequence is 14 residues long. CDR3 sequence reads: CASSSNINTGELFF. CDR3 nucleotide sequence: TGTGCCAGCAGCTCTAACATTAACACCGGGGAGCTGTTTTTT.

The genes are TRBV2 and TRBJ2-7; 11 bases match TRBD1. V trimming: 0 bases; J trimming: 11 bases; junction bases outside the gene matches: 3. There are 13 residues in the CDR3. In germline, CDR1 is SNHLY, CDR2 FYNNEI. The CDR3: CASSEAWDRGKYF. For the CDR3, the DNA is TGTGCCAGCAGTGAAGCCTGGGACAGGGGGAAGTACTTC. Using reference TRBV2 and TRBJ2-7 for the parts outside the CDR3, the full variable domain is EPEVTQTPSHQVTQMGQEVILRCVPISNHLYFYWYRQILGQKVEFLVSFYNNEISEKSEIFDDQFSVERPDGSNFTLKIRSTKLEDSAMYFCASSEAWDRGKYFGPGTRLTVT.

This clonotype occurred a few times. The chain employs TRBV20-1 and TRBJ2-5; TRBD1 matches at 8 bases. The CDR3 runs 13 residues. CDR1 and CDR2 (germline): DFQATT, SNEGSKA (reference sequence). Trimming removed 4 bases from V and 5 bases from J; junction bases left unmatched: 6. Here the CDR3 reads CSATRQGRETQYF. CDR3 DNA: TGCAGTGCTACTAGACAGGGGAGGGAGACCCAGTACTTC.

This clonotype came up many times. This chain connects TRBV7-9 to TRBJ2-7; the D is unclear. Trimming removed 1 base at V and 3 bases at J, with 13 bases between. Germline V gives CDR1 SEHNR, CDR2 FQNEAQ (reference sequence). This CDR3 spans 15 amino acids. CDR3 loop: CASSLGSVKLYEQYF. In nucleotides, the CDR3 is TGTGCCAGCAGCTTAGGCTCGGTAAAACTCTACGAGCAGTACTTC.

There are many counts of this clonotype. V usage is TRBV5-1 and J usage is TRBJ2-3; D is unclear. The V end was cut by 1 base, the J end by 5 bases, with 14 bases between. The CDR3 sequence is 15 residues long. The V gene's germline CDR1 is SGHRS and CDR2 YFSETQ. In DNA form, the CDR3 reads TGCGCCAGCAGCTTGACTCCTGCACAGAGAGATACGCAGTATTTT. Translation gives CASSLTPAQRDTQYF.

V gene TRBV7-8 combines with J gene TRBJ2-7; D possibly corresponds to TRBD1 (6 bases). The germline V and J ends were trimmed by 0 bases and 7 bases, with 16 bases remaining between them. Per the germline V gene, CDR1 is SGHVS and CDR2 is FQNEAQ. The CDR3 has 15 residues. CDR3 sequence reads: CASSLARQGSGEQYF. Written as DNA, the CDR3 is TGTGCCAGCAGCTTAGCGAGGCAGGGGAGTGGTGAGCAGTACTTC.

In its sample, this clonotype was seen many times. This chain connects TRBV20-1 to TRBJ2-5; D might be TRBD1 (5 bases). The germline V and J ends were trimmed by 6 bases and 2 bases, with 16 bases remaining between them. The CDR3 runs 14 residues. CDR1 DFQATT and CDR2 SNEGSKA come from the germline V gene (reference sequence). This CDR3 is CSADKDRAQETQYF. DNA for the CDR3: TGCAGTGCGGACAAGGACCGCGCTCAAGAGACCCAGTACTTC.

The table lists this clonotype with a few counts. The genes are TRBV7-2 and TRBJ2-2; D gene unclear. Germline V gene lookup returns CDR1 SGHTA and CDR2 FQGNSA. Trimming pared 2 bases from V and 1 base from J, leaving 11 bases between. The CDR3 runs 16 residues. CDR3 DNA: TGTGCCAGCAGCTTATCGTCCACACGGAACACCGGGGAGCTGTTTTTT. As protein: CASSLSSTRNTGELFF.

The chain employs TRBV6-5 and TRBJ2-7; TRBD1 matches 9 bases. This CDR3 contains 15 residues. Unmatched junction bases numbered 5, after V lost 1 base and J lost 4 bases. Germline V gene data show CDR1 as MNHEY and CDR2 as SVGAGI. The DNA of the CDR3 is TGTGCCAGCAGTTACTGGACAGGGGATTTGTACGAGCAGTACTTC. Residues: CASSYWTGDLYEQYF.

The CDR3 nucleotides are TGTGCCACCAGTGCCCGTCCCGGGACAGCTCAAGAGACCCAGTACTTC. As protein: CATSARPGTAQETQYF. The V gene is TRBV24-1, the J gene TRBJ2-5, with 7 bases fitting TRBD1. Per the germline V gene, CDR1 is KGHDR and CDR2 is SFDVKD. Trimming removed 5 bases from V and 2 bases from J; junction bases left unmatched: 10. The CDR3 is made up of 16 amino acids.

This clonotype was detected a few times. The chain couples TRBV7-9 to TRBJ2-5; D might be TRBD1 (6 bases). This CDR3 has 16 amino acids. Trimming left V 5 bases short and J 5 bases short, with 21 bases between. The germline V gene encodes CDR1 SEHNR and CDR2 FQNEAQ (reference sequence). The DNA of the CDR3 is TGTGCCAGCAGCCAAATCGGACAGAGCAAGAGGGAGACCCAGTACTTC. Translation: CASSQIGQSKRETQYF.

This clonotype was detected a few times. The chain recombines TRBV5-1 with TRBJ2-5; TRBD2 agrees at 14 bases. V was pared by 0 bases and J by 4 bases, with 11 bases of the junction left unmatched. The CDR3 length is 19 residues. CDR1 and CDR2 (germline): SGHRS, YFSETQ. CDR3 sequence: CASSLAGTSGRGPRETQYF. CDR3 nucleotide sequence: TGCGCCAGCAGCTTGGCCGGGACTAGCGGGAGAGGGCCACGAGAGACCCAGTACTTC.

Here the CDR3 DNA reads TGTGCCAGCAGCTTGGGTACCCTTTTGGGTACGCAGTATTTT. Amino acids: CASSLGTLLGTQYF. The rearrangement links TRBV5-6 to TRBJ2-3; D is ambiguous. This CDR3 is 14 amino acids long. Germline values: CDR1 SGHDT, CDR2 YYEEEE. Trimming took off 0 bases at V and 8 bases at J, with 13 bases between the two ends.

This clonotype was detected only a few times. The rearrangement uses TRBV7-2 and TRBJ2-1, with D possibly TRBD2 on 5 matching bases. Germline V CDR1 and CDR2: SGHTA, FQGNSA. V was pared by 1 base and J by 4 bases, with 14 bases between. The CDR3 spans 16 residues. CDR3 in amino acids: CASSLGWGARYNEQFF. DNA of the CDR3: TGTGCCAGCAGCTTAGGCTGGGGAGCTAGGTACAATGAGCAGTTCTTC. Using reference TRBV7-2 and TRBJ2-1 for the parts outside the CDR3, the full variable domain is GAGVSQSPSNKVTEKGKDVELRCDPISGHTALYWYRQSLGQGLEFLIYFQGNSAPDKSGLPSDRFSAERTGGSVSTLTIQRTQQEDSAVYLCASSLGWGARYNEQFFGPGTRLTVL.

The J gene is TRBJ2-7, the V gene TRBV19; weak D call: TRBD2 (5 bases). Between the trimmed V and J ends, which lost 7 bases and 0 bases, there was a span of 16 bases. CDR1 is LNHDA and CDR2 is SQIVND in the germline V gene (reference sequence). The CDR3 has 15 residues. The CDR3 DNA follows: TGTGCCAGTAAGGGCACGGAGGAAAGCTCCTACGAGCAGTACTTC. It codes for CASKGTEESSYEQYF.

This clonotype was seen a handful of times. The chain couples TRBV5-1 to TRBJ2-2; 7 nucleotides match TRBD2. This CDR3 contains 16 residues. The V gene end was trimmed by 5 bases and the J gene end by 2 bases; junction bases not matched to a gene: 9. The germline V gene encodes CDR1 SGHRS and CDR2 YFSETQ. DNA of the CDR3: TGCGCCAGCAGAGCCCCTGGACTAGGTAACACCGGGGAGCTGTTTTTT. Its translation is CASRAPGLGNTGELFF.

This clonotype was counted ten times or more. The rearrangement joins TRBV7-6 to TRBJ2-3; tentatively, D is TRBD1 (5 bases). This CDR3 spans 14 amino acids. Looked up from germline, CDR1 is SGHVS and CDR2 is FNYEAQ. The germline V and J ends were trimmed by 1 base and 2 bases, with 7 bases remaining between them. CDR3: CASSLGQFTDTQYF. The CDR3 DNA is TGTGCCAGCAGCTTAGGACAGTTCACAGATACGCAGTATTTT.